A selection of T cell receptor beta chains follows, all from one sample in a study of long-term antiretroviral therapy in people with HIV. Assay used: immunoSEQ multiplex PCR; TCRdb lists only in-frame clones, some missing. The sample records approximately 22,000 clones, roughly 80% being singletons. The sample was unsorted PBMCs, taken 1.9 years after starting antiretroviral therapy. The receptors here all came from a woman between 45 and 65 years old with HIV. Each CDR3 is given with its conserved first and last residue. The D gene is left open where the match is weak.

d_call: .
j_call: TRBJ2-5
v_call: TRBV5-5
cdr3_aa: CASSLGPGPQETQYF
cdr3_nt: TGTGCCAGCAGCTTGGGCCCTGGGCCCCAAGAGACCCAGTACTTC

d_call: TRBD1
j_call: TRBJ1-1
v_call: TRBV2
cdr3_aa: CASSVQPGGEKAFF
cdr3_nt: TGTGCCAGCAGTGTACAACCAGGGGGCGAGAAAGCTTTCTTT

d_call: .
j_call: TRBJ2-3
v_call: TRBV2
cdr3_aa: CASKAGTSTDTQYF
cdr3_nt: TGTGCCAGCAAGGCGGGGACTAGCACAGATACGCAGTATTTT

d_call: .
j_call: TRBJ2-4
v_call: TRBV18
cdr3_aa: CASSPQARAKNIQYF
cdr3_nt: TGTGCCAGCTCACCACAGGCCCGAGCCAAAAACATTCAGTACTTC

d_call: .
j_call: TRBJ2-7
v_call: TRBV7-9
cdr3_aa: CASSRTPSYEQYF
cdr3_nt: TGTGCCAGCAGCCGGACACCCTCCTACGAGCAGTACTTC

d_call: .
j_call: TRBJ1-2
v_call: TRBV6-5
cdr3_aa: CASRTPGALGYTF
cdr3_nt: TGTGCCAGCAGGACCCCAGGGGCTCTGGGCTACACCTTC

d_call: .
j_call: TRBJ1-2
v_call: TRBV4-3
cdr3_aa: CASSQRGRAEAMYGYTF
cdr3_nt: TGCGCCAGCAGCCAAAGAGGGAGGGCAGAAGCTATGTATGGCTACACCTTC

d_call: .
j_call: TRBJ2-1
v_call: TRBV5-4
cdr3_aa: CASSATGVKNNEQFF
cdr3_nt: TGTGCCAGCAGCGCCACGGGGGTGAAGAACAATGAGCAGTTCTTC

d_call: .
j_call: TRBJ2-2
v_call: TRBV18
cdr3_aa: CASSPRKETGELFF
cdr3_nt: TGTGCCAGCTCACCCAGGAAGGAGACCGGGGAGCTGTTTTTT

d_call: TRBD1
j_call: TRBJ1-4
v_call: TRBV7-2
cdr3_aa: CASSLGRVWGTGHEKLFF
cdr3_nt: TGTGCCAGCAGCTTAGGTCGGGTTTGGGGGACAGGGCATGAAAAACTGTTTTTT